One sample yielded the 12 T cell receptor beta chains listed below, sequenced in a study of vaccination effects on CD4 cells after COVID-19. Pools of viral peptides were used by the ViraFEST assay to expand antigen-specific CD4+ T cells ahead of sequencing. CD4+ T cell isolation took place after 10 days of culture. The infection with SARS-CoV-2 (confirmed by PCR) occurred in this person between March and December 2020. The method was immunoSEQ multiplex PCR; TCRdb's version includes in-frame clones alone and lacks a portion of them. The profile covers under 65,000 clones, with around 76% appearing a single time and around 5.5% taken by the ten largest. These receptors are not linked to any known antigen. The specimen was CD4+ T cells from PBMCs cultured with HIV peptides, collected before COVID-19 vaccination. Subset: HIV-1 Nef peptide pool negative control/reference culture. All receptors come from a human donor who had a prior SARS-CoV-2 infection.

The CDR3 region is CASSPRLAGPLLNEQFF. CDR3 nucleotide sequence: TGTGCCAGCTCACCACGACTAGCGGGGCCCCTACTTAATGAGCAGTTCTTC. This chain connects TRBV18 to TRBJ2-1; 11 bases align to TRBD2. Germline CDR1 KGHSH, CDR2 LQKENI. This CDR3 is built from 17 residues. Trimming took 1 base from V and 7 from J; bases not matched to a gene: 9.

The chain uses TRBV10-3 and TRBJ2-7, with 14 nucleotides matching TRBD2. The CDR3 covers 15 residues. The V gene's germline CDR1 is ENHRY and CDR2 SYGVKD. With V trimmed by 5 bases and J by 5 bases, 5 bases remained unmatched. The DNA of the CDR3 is TGTGCCATCAGTACAGGGACTAGCGGGAGTAACGAGCAGTACTTC. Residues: CAISTGTSGSNEQYF.

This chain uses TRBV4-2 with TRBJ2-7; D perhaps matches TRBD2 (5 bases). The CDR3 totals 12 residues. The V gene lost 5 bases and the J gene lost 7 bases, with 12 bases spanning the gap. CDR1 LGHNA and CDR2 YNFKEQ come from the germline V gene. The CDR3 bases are TGTGCCAGCAGCAAGGACTTCTATGAGCAGTACTTC. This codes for CASSKDFYEQYF.

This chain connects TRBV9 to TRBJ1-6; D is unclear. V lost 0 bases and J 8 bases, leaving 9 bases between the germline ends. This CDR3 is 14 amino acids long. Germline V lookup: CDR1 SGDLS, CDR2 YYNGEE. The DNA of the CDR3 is TGTGCCAGCAGCGTAGCGAACCGGGATTCACCCCTCCACTTT. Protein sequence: CASSVANRDSPLHF. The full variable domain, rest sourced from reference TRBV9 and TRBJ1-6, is DSGVTQTPKHLITATGQRVTLRCSPRSGDLSVYWYQQSLDQGLQFLIQYYNGEERAKGNILERFSAQQFPDLHSELNLSSLELGDSALYFCASSVANRDSPLHFGNGTRLTVT.

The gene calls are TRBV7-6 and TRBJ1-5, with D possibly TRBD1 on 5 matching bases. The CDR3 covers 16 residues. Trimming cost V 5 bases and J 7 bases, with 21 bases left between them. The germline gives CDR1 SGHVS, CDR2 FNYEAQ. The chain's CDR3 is CASSLLNGGYGQPQHF. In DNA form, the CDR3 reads TGTGCCAGCAGCCTCCTAAATGGGGGGTATGGGCAGCCCCAGCATTTT.

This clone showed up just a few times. Written as DNA, the CDR3 is TGTGCCATCAGTGACTCCGCCTCCTACACCTTC. Residues: CAISDSASYTF. This chain connects TRBV10-3 to TRBJ1-2; D remains unclear. The CDR3 is 11 residues long. V was clipped by 3 bases and J by 10 bases, with 9 bases between them. Germline lookup yields CDR1 ENHRY and CDR2 SYGVKD.

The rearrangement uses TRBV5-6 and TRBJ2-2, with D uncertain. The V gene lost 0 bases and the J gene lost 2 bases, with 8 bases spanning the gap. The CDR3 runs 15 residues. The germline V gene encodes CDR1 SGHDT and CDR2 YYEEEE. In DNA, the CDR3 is TGTGCCAGCAGCTTGGATCCCTTCAACACCGGGGAGCTGTTTTTT. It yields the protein CASSLDPFNTGELFF.

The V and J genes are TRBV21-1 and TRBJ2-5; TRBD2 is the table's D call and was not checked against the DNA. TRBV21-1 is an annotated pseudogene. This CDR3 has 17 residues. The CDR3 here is CASSKAAKASGRVTQYF. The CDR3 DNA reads TGTGCCAGCAGCAAAGCGGCGAAGGCTAGCGGAAGGGTGACCCAGTACTTC.

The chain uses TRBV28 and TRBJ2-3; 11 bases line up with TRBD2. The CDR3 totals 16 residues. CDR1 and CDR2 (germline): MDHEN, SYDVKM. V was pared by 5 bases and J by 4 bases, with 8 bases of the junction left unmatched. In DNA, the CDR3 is TGTGCCAGCAGTCCACTTAGCGGGGGGGCTTCAGATACGCAGTATTTT. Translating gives CASSPLSGGASDTQYF.

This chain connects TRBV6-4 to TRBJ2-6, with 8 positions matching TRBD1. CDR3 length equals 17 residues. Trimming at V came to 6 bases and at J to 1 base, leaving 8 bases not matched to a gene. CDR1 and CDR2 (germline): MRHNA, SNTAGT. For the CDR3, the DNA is TGTGCCAGCAGCCCCGGGACAGGTACATCTGGGGCCAACGTCCTGACTTTC. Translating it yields CASSPGTGTSGANVLTF.

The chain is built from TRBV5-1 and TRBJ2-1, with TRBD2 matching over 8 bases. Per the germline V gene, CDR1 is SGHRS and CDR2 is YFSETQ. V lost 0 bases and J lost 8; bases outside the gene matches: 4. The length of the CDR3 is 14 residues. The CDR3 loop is CASSLAGGSYEQFF. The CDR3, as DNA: TGCGCCAGCAGCTTGGCGGGAGGGTCCTATGAGCAGTTCTTC.

This CDR3 is CATSRDGTSNTEAFF. The CDR3 region has the DNA TGTGCCACCAGCAGAGATGGGACGTCGAACACTGAAGCTTTCTTT. The rearrangement links TRBV15 to TRBJ1-1; maybe TRBD1 (5 bases). CDR1 and CDR2 from the germline V gene are LNHNV and YYDKDF (reference sequence). The CDR3 is 15 residues long. Deletions cut 0 bases from V and 1 base from J, with 9 bases between.